Listed below are T cell receptor beta chains from one sample, sequenced in a study of cytomegalovirus exposure and HLA in healthy donors. Measured with immunoSEQ multiplex PCR; TCRdb has only the in-frame clones, and not every one. Of 150,000 to 200,000 clones listed, roughly four fifths are singletons. Sequencing input: PBMCs. Receptor source: a woman aged 25 to 39 in good health and CMV-seronegative. The CDR3 runs from the conserved cysteine through the conserved F or W. A D gene is named only where the DNA matches it firmly.

TRBV18,TRBD1,CASSKTGTGIAYNEQFF
TRBV27,.,CASSTRYTGELFF
TRBV7-2,.,CASSLSDSNYGYTF
TRBV7-2,.,CASSLLTGLGSPLHF
TRBV27,.,CASSLGGDGYTF
TRBV2,TRBD2,CASSMGLAGVETQYF
TRBV9,TRBD2,CASSVDGLERGSQYF
TRBV7-9,.,CASSPVGTPNEKLFF
TRBV2,.,CASSELLGGARETQYF
TRBV5-1,TRBD2,CASSSTSARKYEQYF
TRBV6-4,.,CASSFEGGTGELFF
TRBV25-1,.,CASSGNRAVEETQYF
TRBV29-1,TRBD1,CSVRSARGLGDTQYF
TRBV7-2,TRBD1,CASSLGDSTNQPQHF
TRBV28,TRBD2,CASSQAGTSGYEQYF
TRBV4-1,TRBD2,CASSQVGASGRGLEETQYF
TRBV27,TRBD2,CASSPGLAVGELFF
TRBV28,TRBD1,CASRSFGTGPTNEKLFF
TRBV10-3,TRBD1,CAISDRGRTDTQYF
TRBV19,TRBD1,CASSMGIGGHQPQHF
TRBV19,.,CASSTLGGGIADTQYF
TRBV7-8,TRBD2,CASSKRDPSGEQYF
TRBV28,TRBD1,CASRPTGRRGVNYGYTF
TRBV19,TRBD1,CASSARGQWAKNIQYF
TRBV9,TRBD1,CASSLSEGAAGANVLTF
TRBV19,.,CASSISASADTQYF
TRBV11-2,TRBD1,CASSSQQGVRNEQFF
TRBV19,TRBD1,CASSIRQGVFSGANVLTF
TRBV5-1,TRBD1,CASSLGQGDYEKLFF
TRBV29-1,TRBD1,CSVPLGTGSYEQYF
TRBV7-2,TRBD2,CASSLSGMSTDTQYF
TRBV7-9,.,CASRSTLASYNEQFF
TRBV4-2,TRBD2,CASSPGLAGTNEQFF
TRBV6-1,.,CASQVGGGNNEQFF
TRBV28,.,CAIPPGSYGYTF
TRBV13,.,CASSLNLAGPNTEAFF
TRBV5-5,.,CASSLTGSRNQPQHF
TRBV7-9,TRBD1,CSSSSGGTGAYEQYF
TRBV25-1,.,CASSESGAGTDTF
TRBV2,TRBD2,CASLLAGETQYF
TRBV28,.,CASSLYGDSYEQYF
TRBV29-1,.,CSVEERGSPGNTIYF
TRBV10-3,.,CAISERGYEQYF
TRBV5-6,TRBD2,CASSRGTSGTDNEQFF
TRBV25-1,.,CASSGGNSGANVLTF
TRBV15,TRBD1,CATSDRDRGHTEAFF
TRBV30,TRBD1,CAWSADRARTEAFF
TRBV25-1,.,CASSPVSGYRTEAFF
TRBV25-1,.,CASSDDPPSRSNYEQYF
TRBV6-5,TRBD1,CASSYTGWTGVSEQYF
TRBV6-1,TRBD2,CASSEGRGSYNEQFF
TRBV7-2,TRBD1,CASSLKGADQPQHF
TRBV4-1,.,CASSSGLVFTDTQYF
TRBV18,TRBD1,CASSPRRDREQPQHF
TRBV14,.,CASSQGSGGNTIYF
TRBV11-3,TRBD1,CASSSGTGDNEQFF
TRBV7-9,TRBD1,CASSRQGRETQYF
TRBV6-6,.,CASSYSVGGGNSPLHF
TRBV28,TRBD1,CASTLTGGNDGRCEQFF
TRBV9,TRBD1,CASSVEDRNYGYTF